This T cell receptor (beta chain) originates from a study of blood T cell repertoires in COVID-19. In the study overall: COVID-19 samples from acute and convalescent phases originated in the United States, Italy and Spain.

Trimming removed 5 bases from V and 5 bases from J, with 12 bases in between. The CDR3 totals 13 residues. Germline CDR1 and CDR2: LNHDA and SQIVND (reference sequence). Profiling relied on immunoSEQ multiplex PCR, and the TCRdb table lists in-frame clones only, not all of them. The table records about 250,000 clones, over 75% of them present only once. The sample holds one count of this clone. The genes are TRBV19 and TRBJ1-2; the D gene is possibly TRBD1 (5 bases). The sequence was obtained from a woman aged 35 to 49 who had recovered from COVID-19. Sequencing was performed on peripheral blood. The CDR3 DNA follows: TGTGCCAGTAGTCCCGAAGGGGCGTATGGCTACACCTTC. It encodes CASSPEGAYGYTF. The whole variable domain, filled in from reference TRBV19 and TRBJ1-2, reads DGGITQSPKYLFRKEGQNVTLSCEQNLNHDAMYWYRQDPGQGLRLIYYSQIVNDFQKGDIAEGYSVSREKKESFPLTVTSAQKNPTAFYLCASSPEGAYGYTFGSGTRLTVV.